One and the same sample provided the 12 T cell receptor beta chains below, sequenced in a study of blood T cell repertoires in COVID-19. Generated by immunoSEQ multiplex PCR, the TCRdb table keeps only in-frame clones and is missing some. The sample holds 98,000 or so clones, 70% to 85% seen once. The sequencing input was peripheral blood. All receptors come from a woman at least 80 years old with active or convalescent COVID-19.

The chain couples TRBV3-1 (or the pseudogene TRBV3-2) to TRBJ2-3, with a weak D call TRBD1 (6 bases). Germline V lookup: CDR1 LGHDT, CDR2 YNNKEL (reference sequence). V was clipped by 0 bases and J by 8 bases, with 18 bases between them. The CDR3 runs to 16 residues. This CDR3 reads CASSQDLRGILGTQYF. The CDR3 bases are TGTGCCAGCAGCCAAGATCTTAGGGGGATTCTAGGTACGCAGTATTTT.

The V call is TRBV19, the J call TRBJ1-1; TRBD1 agrees at 7 bases. V dropped 5 bases and J dropped 1; count of bases not matched to a gene: 4. Germline CDR1 and CDR2: LNHDA and SQIVND (reference sequence). CDR3 size: 14 residues. For the CDR3, the DNA is TGTGCCAGTAGTCCCAGGGGGGAGAACACTGAAGCTTTCTTT. This codes for CASSPRGENTEAFF.

The V gene is TRBV25-1, the J gene TRBJ2-2, with 7 bases aligning to TRBD1. The germline V gene has CDR1 MGHDK and CDR2 SYGVNS. The CDR3 runs 16 residues. V gave up 1 base and J gave up 4 bases; unmatched junction bases: 6. CDR3 sequence (DNA): TGTGCCAGCAGTGAATCACAGGGGCTATTCACCGGGGAGCTGTTTTTT. Its translation: CASSESQGLFTGELFF.

This clone occurred a few times. This chain joins TRBV28 and TRBJ2-3, with 7 bases aligning to TRBD2. The germline V gene has CDR1 MDHEN and CDR2 SYDVKM. V was pared by 4 bases and J by 8 bases, with 9 bases of the junction left unmatched. CDR3 size: 14 residues. CDR3 amino acids: CASSSLLAKGTQYF. CDR3 nucleotide sequence: TGTGCCAGCAGTTCTTTACTAGCGAAGGGTACGCAGTATTTT.

This clone showed up just once. The chain recombines TRBV28 with TRBJ1-2; 10 bases are a match to TRBD1. The CDR3 length is 19 residues. V gave up 2 bases and J gave up 0 bases; unmatched junction bases: 12. CDR1 MDHEN and CDR2 SYDVKM come from the germline V gene. The CDR3 bases are TGTGCCAGCAGTTTACCCAGACCGCGGACAGGGGGAGCTAACTATGGCTACACCTTC. It codes for CASSLPRPRTGGANYGYTF.

The J gene is TRBJ2-7, the V gene TRBV30; 8 positions agree with TRBD2. With 4 bases clipped from V and 2 bases from J, the junction kept 13 bases outside the gene matches. This CDR3 spans 16 amino acids. Germline V lookup: CDR1 GTSNPN, CDR2 SVGIG (reference sequence). CDR3 residues: CAWMVIAGRRTYEQYF. CDR3 coding DNA: TGTGCCTGGATGGTGATAGCGGGGCGAAGGACCTACGAGCAGTACTTC.

For this clone: Other nucleotide sequences in the sample specify the same CDR3. The rearrangement links TRBV28 to TRBJ2-7, with D unresolved. CDR1 is MDHEN, CDR2 SYDVKM, per germline. The CDR3 spans 12 residues. The V end was cut by 1 base, the J end by 3 bases, with 4 bases between. The CDR3 coding sequence is TGTGCCAGCAGTTTATCGGGCTACGAGCAGTACTTC. Its translation: CASSLSGYEQYF.

The chain links TRBV30 to TRBJ2-5, with 12 bases aligning to TRBD2. Losses at the gene ends were 7 bases for V and 5 bases for J; bases not matched to a gene: 5. Germline V gives CDR1 GTSNPN, CDR2 SVGIG (reference sequence). The CDR3 has 13 amino acids. The CDR3 DNA reads as TGTGCCTCACTAGCGGGAGGCGGTGAGACCCAGTACTTC. Translated: CASLAGGGETQYF.

J is TRBJ2-2 and V is TRBV5-1; D is undetermined. This CDR3 comprises 15 residues. Trimming left V 0 bases short and J 0 bases short, with 6 bases between. The V gene's germline CDR1 is SGHRS and CDR2 YFSETQ. CDR3 sequence: CASSLDRPNTGELFF. The CDR3, as DNA: TGCGCCAGCAGCTTGGACAGACCGAACACCGGGGAGCTGTTTTTT.

This clone appeared a single time. V is TRBV6-4 and J is TRBJ1-3, with 7 bases lining up with TRBD1. Germline CDR1 reads MRHNA; CDR2 reads SNTAGT. Trimming cost V 9 bases and J 1 base; bases outside gene matches: 9. The CDR3 extends over 15 amino acids. The CDR3 loop reads CARNRGEESGNTIYF. The DNA of the CDR3 is TGTGCCAGGAACAGGGGCGAGGAATCTGGAAACACCATATATTTT.

The chain links TRBV10-3 to TRBJ1-6, with 9 bases matching TRBD1. This CDR3 comprises 15 residues. The germline V gene encodes CDR1 ENHRY and CDR2 SYGVKD. J gave up 8 bases and V 4 bases, and 6 bases lay outside the gene matches. CDR3 sequence (DNA): TGTGCCATCAGTGGACGGGACAGGGTTGATTCACCCCTCCACTTT. Translation: CAISGRDRVDSPLHF.

The chain couples TRBV7-2 to TRBJ2-2, with 8 bases identical to TRBD2. Trimming at V came to 0 bases and at J to 3 bases, leaving 3 bases not matched to a gene. The germline V gene encodes CDR1 SGHTA and CDR2 FQGNSA. The CDR3 contains 16 residues. CDR3 sequence: CASSLATSADTGELFF. The CDR3 DNA is TGTGCCAGCAGCTTAGCGACTAGCGCAGACACCGGGGAGCTGTTTTTT. The full variable domain, in which reference TRBV7-2 and TRBJ2-2 provide the parts outside the CDR3, is GAGVSQSPSNKVTEKGKDVELRCDPISGHTALYWYRQSLGQGLEFLIYFQGNSAPDKSGLPSDRFSAERTGGSVSTLTIQRTQQEDSAVYLCASSLATSADTGELFFGEGSRLTVL.